Listed here are 25 T cell receptor beta chains from one sample, sequenced in a study. TCRdb reprocessed the 5' RACE reads with MiXCR, giving one entry per CDR3 protein. Of fewer than 65,000 distinct CDR3 sequences detected, 30% appear once; the ten largest clones hold around 2.5%. The sample comprised tumor-infiltrating naive CD4+ T cells sorted from the breast tumor. The sample's subset: naive CD4+ T cells, CD4+CD45RA+CD25-. These receptors were collected from a female donor with breast cancer.

A note on this clonotype: The germline gene is not matched at one end of the junction; a read error may be the cause. The chain uses TRBV4-2 and TRBJ2-5; D is possibly TRBD2 (5 bases). Germline V gene lookup returns CDR1 LGHNA and CDR2 YNFKEQ. There are 15 residues in the CDR3. CDR3 amino acids: CAGSLRPGGGETQYF. CDR3 DNA sequence: TGTGCCGGCAGCCTACGACCCGGCGGCGGGGAGACCCAGTACTTC.

This clonotype was detected ten times or more. V is TRBV10-3 and J is TRBJ2-1, with 9 bases identical to TRBD1. Germline V lookup: CDR1 ENHRY, CDR2 SYGVKD. V gave up 4 bases and J gave up 6 bases; unmatched junction bases: 16. The CDR3 covers 18 residues. The CDR3 sequence: CAISGPGQGPATGNEQFF. For the CDR3, the DNA is TGTGCCATCAGTGGGCCGGGACAGGGACCCGCGACAGGCAATGAGCAGTTCTTC.

At least ten counts were recorded for this clonotype. The chain couples TRBV29-1 to TRBJ2-7; 9 nucleotides align to TRBD1. The germline gives CDR1 SQVTM, CDR2 ANQGSEA. After removal of 7 bases from V and 5 bases from J, the junction contained 9 bases not matched to a gene. The CDR3 runs 13 residues. The CDR3 DNA is TGCAGCGACCCCCGGGACAGGGAGGACGAGCAGTACTTC. The encoded protein is CSDPRDREDEQYF.

This chain links TRBV20-1 with TRBJ1-5, with TRBD1 identical over 8 bases. The trim removed 4 bases at V and 6 bases at J, leaving 8 bases unmatched. There are 14 residues in the CDR3. Looked up from germline, CDR1 is DFQATT and CDR2 is SNEGSKA (reference sequence). CDR3 sequence reads: CSATGGGRGQPQHF. CDR3 in DNA: TGCAGTGCTACAGGGGGCGGTAGGGGTCAGCCCCAGCATTTT.

The table lists this clonotype with a few counts. The chain carries TRBV15 and TRBJ2-3, with 12 bases lining up with TRBD1. J gave up 7 bases and V 8 bases, and 4 bases lay outside the gene matches. Germline CDR1 LNHNV, CDR2 YYDKDF (reference sequence). The CDR3 covers 13 residues. CDR3: CATGTGGIYTQYF. CDR3 DNA sequence: TGTGCCACCGGGACAGGGGGCATATATACGCAGTATTTT.

This clonotype appeared a single time. The chain employs TRBV29-1 and TRBJ2-3; no clear D gene. Trimming shortened V by 5 bases and J by 0 bases, and 9 bases separated the two germline ends. Germline assignment: CDR1 SQVTM and CDR2 ANQGSEA. The CDR3 sequence is 13 residues long. CDR3 amino acids: CSVSFTSTDTQYF. In nucleotides, the CDR3 is TGCAGCGTTAGTTTCACTAGCACAGATACGCAGTATTTT.

V is TRBV20-1 and J is TRBJ2-4; 7 bases agree with TRBD2. Germline lookup yields CDR1 DFQATT and CDR2 SNEGSKA (reference sequence). J gave up 1 base and V 3 bases, and 3 bases lay outside the gene matches. The CDR3 has 14 residues. The CDR3 sequence: CSASGGYAKNIQYF. CDR3 coding DNA: TGCAGTGCTAGCGGGGGGTATGCCAAAAACATTCAGTACTTC.

The chain carries TRBV6-5 and TRBJ2-1; D ambiguous. CDR3 length: 15 residues. The V end lost 4 bases, the J end lost 3 bases, and 13 bases lay between the germline ends. The germline V gene has CDR1 MNHEY and CDR2 SVGAGI. For the CDR3, the DNA is TGTGCCAGCAGTTCCCATGAATCGGGCTACAATGAGCAGTTCTTC. It specifies CASSSHESGYNEQFF.

The rearrangement uses TRBV7-2 and TRBJ2-3; a possible D gene is TRBD1 (6 bases). V lost 1 base and J lost 6, with 8 bases in between. Looked up from germline, CDR1 is SGHTA and CDR2 is FQGNSA. The CDR3 spans 13 residues. Written as DNA, the CDR3 is TGTGCCAGCAGCTTAGACAGGGTGGATACGCAGTATTTT. This gives the protein CASSLDRVDTQYF.

The chain links TRBV12-3 or TRBV12-4 to TRBJ2-7, with 10 bases lining up with TRBD2. V lost 6 bases, J lost 9 bases, and 17 bases stayed unmatched. CDR3 length: 16 amino acids. This CDR3 reads CASSPLGGAGGSTQYF. The CDR3 region has the DNA TGTGCCAGCAGCCCCCTAGGTGGAGCGGGAGGGTCGACGCAGTACTTC.

The V gene is TRBV7-6, the J gene TRBJ2-2; the match to TRBD1 covers 8 bases. This CDR3 comprises 15 residues. V was pared by 6 bases and J by 5 bases, with 8 bases of the junction left unmatched. Looked up from germline, CDR1 is SGHVS and CDR2 is FNYEAQ. The chain's CDR3 is CASSLGQGWTGELFF. The CDR3 DNA follows: TGTGCCAGCAGTCTCGGACAGGGTTGGACCGGGGAGCTGTTTTTT.

The rearrangement joins TRBV7-2 to TRBJ2-1; D is unresolved. The germline CDR1 and CDR2 sequences are SGHTA and FQGNSA. This CDR3 is 13 amino acids long. V gave up 3 bases and J gave up 16 bases, with 19 bases separating them. CDR3 in amino acids: CASSFPDRQSPFF. CDR3 nucleotide sequence: TGTGCCAGCAGCTTTCCCGACCGGCAAAGCCCTTTCTTC.

Ten or more counts support this clonotype. This chain connects TRBV7-3 to TRBJ2-6; D gene unclear. V was trimmed by 2 bases and J by 0 bases, leaving 8 bases between them. The CDR3 runs to 16 residues. CDR1 is SGHTA and CDR2 is FQGTGA in the germline V gene. CDR3 bases: TGTGCCAGCAGCTTAGACACAACCTCTGGGGCCAACGTCCTGACTTTC. It is translated as CASSLDTTSGANVLTF.

This clonotype has only a few counts. This chain links TRBV20-1 with TRBJ2-7; a weak D match, TRBD1 (6 bases). CDR3 length equals 12 residues. From germline, CDR1 is DFQATT and CDR2 SNEGSKA (reference sequence). Between the trimmed V and J ends, which lost 5 bases and 3 bases, there was a span of 11 bases. Written as DNA, the CDR3 is TGCAGTGCTCAGGGGTCTTTCTACGAGCAGTACTTC. Translating gives CSAQGSFYEQYF.

This clonotype has a count of ten or more. In DNA, the CDR3 is TGTGCCAGCAGTGTGATCGGGGGTCAGCCCCAGCATTTT. This encodes CASSVIGGQPQHF. The chain couples TRBV6-1 to TRBJ1-5; D might be TRBD1 (5 bases). Germline V CDR1 and CDR2: MNHNS, SASEGT. Trimming shortened V by 4 bases and J by 6 bases, and 10 bases separated the two germline ends. The CDR3 is 13 residues long.

Notes on this clonotype: The junction does not match germline at one end; this may be a read error. The rearrangement links TRBV6-1 to TRBJ1-2; no clear D. CDR1 and CDR2 from the germline V gene are MNHNS and SASEGT. The CDR3 contains 14 residues. DNA for the CDR3: TGTGCCAGCAGTGTAAGCGGAGGGATTCATGGCTACGCCTTC. This gives the protein CASSVSGGIHGYAF.

CDR3 DNA sequence: TGCGCCAGCAGCTTGACAGGGGGAGAGCAGTTCTTC. It translates to CASSLTGGEQFF. The gene calls are TRBV5-1 and TRBJ2-1, with 8 bases identical to TRBD1. The germline CDR1 and CDR2 sequences are SGHRS and YFSETQ. Unmatched junction bases numbered 1, after V lost 1 base and J lost 10 bases. The CDR3 is 12 residues long.

This chain joins TRBV15 and TRBJ2-2, with 7 nucleotides matching TRBD2. The J segment lost 1 base and the V segment lost 0 bases, leaving 2 bases of the junction unmatched. The CDR3 is 16 amino acids. From germline, CDR1 is LNHNV and CDR2 YYDKDF (reference sequence). CDR3 sequence: CATSRDGLENTGELFF. CDR3 in DNA: TGTGCCACCAGCAGAGATGGACTAGAGAACACCGGGGAGCTGTTTTTT.

This clonotype has just a few counts. The chain links TRBV27 to TRBJ1-2; D is perhaps TRBD1 (5 bases). CDR1 and CDR2 (germline): MNHEY, SMNVEV (reference sequence). V dropped 0 bases and J dropped 9 bases, with 14 bases sitting between them. The CDR3 contains 14 residues. The CDR3 coding sequence is TGTGCCAGCAGTTTATCTCGGCAGGGAGGCAGCTACACCTTC. Translation gives CASSLSRQGGSYTF.

CDR3: CASSRTRGETQYF. As DNA, the CDR3 is TGTGCCAGCAGCCGGACTAGAGGAGAGACCCAGTACTTC. V is TRBV7-9 and J is TRBJ2-5; 7 nucleotides match TRBD2. After removal of 5 bases from V and 4 bases from J, the junction contained 4 bases not matched to a gene. The CDR3 totals 13 residues. Germline V gene data show CDR1 as SEHNR and CDR2 as FQNEAQ (reference sequence).

This clonotype has only a few counts. The junction differs from germline at one of its ends, possibly a read error. The V and J genes are TRBV12-3 or TRBV12-4 and TRBJ2-6, with D hard to call. The CDR3 is 16 amino acids. Written as DNA, the CDR3 is TGTGACAGCAGACTCTTACCAGACTCTGGGGCCAACGTCCTGACTTTC. It specifies CDSRLLPDSGANVLTF.

In this sample, this clonotype turned up a few times. The CDR3 nucleotides read TGTGCCAGCAGTATCCAGGCGGCTCAAGAGACCCAGTACTTC. Translating gives CASSIQAAQETQYF. V and J are TRBV5-5 and TRBJ2-5; unclear D gene. The V gene's germline CDR1 is SGHKS and CDR2 YYEKEE (reference sequence). V was shortened by 5 bases and J by 2 bases, with 13 bases between the two germline ends. CDR3 length equals 14 residues.

This chain links TRBV6-5 with TRBJ1-2; weak D call: TRBD1 (5 bases). Germline CDR1 MNHEY, CDR2 SVGAGI. V was clipped by 0 bases and J by 9 bases, with 17 bases between them. The CDR3 has 15 residues. The CDR3 region is CASSYSGGTARSYTF. CDR3 bases: TGTGCCAGCAGTTACTCCGGGGGTACCGCTAGAAGCTACACCTTC.

This clonotype was found many times. The chain carries TRBV4-3 and TRBJ1-5; weak D call: TRBD1 (5 bases). The CDR3 covers 14 residues. The germline gives CDR1 LGHNA, CDR2 YSLEER. V was trimmed by 3 bases and J by 4 bases, leaving 10 bases between them. The DNA of the CDR3 is TGCGCCAGCAGCCAGGGACCGGGGAATCAGCCCCAGCATTTT. Residues: CASSQGPGNQPQHF.

The rearrangement joins TRBV3-1 to TRBJ1-2; D is unresolved. The germline V gene encodes CDR1 LGHDT and CDR2 YNNKEL (reference sequence). There are 13 residues in the CDR3. V gave up 1 base and J gave up 1 base, with 4 bases separating them. The CDR3 region is CASSQGFNYGYTF. In nucleotides, the CDR3 is TGTGCCAGCAGCCAAGGGTTTAACTATGGCTACACCTTC.